This T cell receptor beta chain was profiled in a study of shared clonotypes between healthy human individuals. Findings of the study overall: Clonotypes which were not shared had lower generation probabilities than clonotypes that all four donors shared. As a rule, naive subsets had a larger estimated richness than memory subsets. Sharing across a handful of donors was seen in roughly 5% of naive CD4 clonotypes.

Regarding this clone: Its antigen is currently unknown.

This CDR3 comprises 19 residues. The germline gives CDR1 LGHNA, CDR2 YNFKEQ. J gave up 0 bases and V 0 bases, and 10 bases lay outside the gene matches. At a deep level, the assay was run. Generated by immunoSEQ multiplex PCR, the TCRdb table keeps only in-frame clones and is missing some. Among 2 million to 2.5 million clones listed, 90% to 95% were seen once. The sequenced sample was naive CD4+ T cells from PBMCs. Subset indicated: CD45RA+ positively selected. The sequence was obtained from a young man in good health. Some clones in this sample may be carry-over from other donors' samples. This chain links TRBV4-2 with TRBJ2-3; TRBD2 matches at 9 bases. The CDR3 DNA reads as TGTGCCAGCAGCCAAGATCTAGCCCGCACTAGCGGGAGCACAGATACGCAGTATTTT. It specifies CASSQDLARTSGSTDTQYF.